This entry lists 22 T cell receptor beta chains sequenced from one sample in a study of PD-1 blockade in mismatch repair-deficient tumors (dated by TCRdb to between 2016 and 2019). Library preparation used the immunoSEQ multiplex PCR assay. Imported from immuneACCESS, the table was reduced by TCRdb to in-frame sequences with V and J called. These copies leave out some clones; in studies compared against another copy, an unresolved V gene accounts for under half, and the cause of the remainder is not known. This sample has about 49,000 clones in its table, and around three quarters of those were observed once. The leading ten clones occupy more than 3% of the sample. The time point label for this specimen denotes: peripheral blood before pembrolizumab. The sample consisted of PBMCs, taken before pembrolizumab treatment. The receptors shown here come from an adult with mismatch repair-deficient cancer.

CDR3 in amino acids: CASSFLQGADGYTF. In DNA, the CDR3 is TGTGCCAGCAGTTTTCTCCAGGGGGCCGATGGCTACACCTTC. The gene calls are TRBV27 and TRBJ1-2; 8 bases fit TRBD1. The V and J ends lost 3 bases and 6 bases, in that order; junction bases with no gene match: 6. CDR1 is MNHEY, CDR2 SMNVEV, per germline (reference sequence). There are 14 residues in the CDR3.

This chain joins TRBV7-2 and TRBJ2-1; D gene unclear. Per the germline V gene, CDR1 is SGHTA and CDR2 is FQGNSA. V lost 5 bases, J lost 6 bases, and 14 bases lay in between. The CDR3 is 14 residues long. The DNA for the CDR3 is TGTGCCAGCAGCCGAATTTCAGGCCCCAATGAGCAGTTCTTC. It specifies CASSRISGPNEQFF. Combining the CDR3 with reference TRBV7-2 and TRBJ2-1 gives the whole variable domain GAGVSQSPSNKVTEKGKDVELRCDPISGHTALYWYRQSLGQGLEFLIYFQGNSAPDKSGLPSDRFSAERTGGSVSTLTIQRTQQEDSAVYLCASSRISGPNEQFFGPGTRLTVL.

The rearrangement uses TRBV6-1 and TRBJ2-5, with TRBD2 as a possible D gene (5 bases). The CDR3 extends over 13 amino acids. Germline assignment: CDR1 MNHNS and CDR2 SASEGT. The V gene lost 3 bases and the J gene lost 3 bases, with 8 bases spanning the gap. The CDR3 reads CASSDGNEETQYF. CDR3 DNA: TGTGCCAGCAGTGACGGGAACGAAGAGACCCAGTACTTC.

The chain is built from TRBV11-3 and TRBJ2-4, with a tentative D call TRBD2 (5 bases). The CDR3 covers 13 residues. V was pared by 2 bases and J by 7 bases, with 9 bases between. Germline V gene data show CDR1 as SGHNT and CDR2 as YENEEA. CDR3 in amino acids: CASSLTGSNIQYF. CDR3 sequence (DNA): TGTGCCAGCAGCTTAACGGGGTCGAACATTCAGTACTTC. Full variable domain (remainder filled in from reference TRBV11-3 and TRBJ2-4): EAGVVQSPRYKIIEKKQPVAFWCNPISGHNTLYWYLQNLGQGPELLIRYENEEAVDDSQLPKDRFSAERLKGVDSTLKIQPAELGDSAVYLCASSLTGSNIQYFGAGTRLSVL.

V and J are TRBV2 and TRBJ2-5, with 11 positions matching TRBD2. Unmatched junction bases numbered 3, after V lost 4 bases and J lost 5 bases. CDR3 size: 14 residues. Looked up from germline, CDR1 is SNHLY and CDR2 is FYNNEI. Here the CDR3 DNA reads TGTGCCAGCAGTGCCCGGACTAGCGGGGAGACCCAGTACTTC. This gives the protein CASSARTSGETQYF.

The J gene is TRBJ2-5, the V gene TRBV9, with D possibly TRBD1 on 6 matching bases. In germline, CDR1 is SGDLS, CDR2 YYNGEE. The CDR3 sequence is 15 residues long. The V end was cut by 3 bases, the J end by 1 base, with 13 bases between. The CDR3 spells CASSADTGSQETQYF. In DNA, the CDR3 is TGTGCCAGCAGCGCTGATACAGGGTCCCAAGAGACCCAGTACTTC.

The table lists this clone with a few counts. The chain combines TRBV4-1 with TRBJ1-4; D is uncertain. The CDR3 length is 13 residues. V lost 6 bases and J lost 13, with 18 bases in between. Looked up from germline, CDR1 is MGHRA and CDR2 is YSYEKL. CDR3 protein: CASSPVMDGGLFF. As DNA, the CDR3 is TGCGCCAGCAGTCCGGTTATGGATGGCGGACTGTTTTTT.

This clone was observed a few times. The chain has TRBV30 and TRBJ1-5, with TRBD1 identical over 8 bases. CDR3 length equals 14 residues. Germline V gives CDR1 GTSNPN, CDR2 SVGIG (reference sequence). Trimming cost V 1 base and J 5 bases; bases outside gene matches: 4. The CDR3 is CAWSETGDHQPQHF. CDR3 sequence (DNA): TGTGCCTGGAGTGAGACAGGGGATCATCAGCCCCAGCATTTT.

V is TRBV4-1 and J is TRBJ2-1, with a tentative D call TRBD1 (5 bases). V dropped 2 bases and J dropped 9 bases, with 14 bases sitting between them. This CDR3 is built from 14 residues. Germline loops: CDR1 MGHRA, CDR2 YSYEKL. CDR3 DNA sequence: TGCGCCAGCAGCCAAAATAAGGGGCTTAGTGAGCAGTTCTTC. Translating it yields CASSQNKGLSEQFF.

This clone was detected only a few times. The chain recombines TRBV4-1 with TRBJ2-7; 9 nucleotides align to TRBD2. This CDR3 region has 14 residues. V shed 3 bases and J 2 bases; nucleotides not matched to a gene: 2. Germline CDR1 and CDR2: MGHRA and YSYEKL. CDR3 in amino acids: CASSHIAGAYEQYF. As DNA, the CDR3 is TGCGCCAGCAGCCATATAGCGGGAGCCTACGAGCAGTACTTC.

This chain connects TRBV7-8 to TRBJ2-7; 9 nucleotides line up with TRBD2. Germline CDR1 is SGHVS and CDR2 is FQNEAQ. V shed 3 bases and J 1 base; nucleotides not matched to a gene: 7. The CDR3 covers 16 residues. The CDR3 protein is CASSLEGGRGSYEQYF. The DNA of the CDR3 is TGTGCCAGCAGCTTGGAGGGCGGGAGGGGGTCCTACGAGCAGTACTTC.

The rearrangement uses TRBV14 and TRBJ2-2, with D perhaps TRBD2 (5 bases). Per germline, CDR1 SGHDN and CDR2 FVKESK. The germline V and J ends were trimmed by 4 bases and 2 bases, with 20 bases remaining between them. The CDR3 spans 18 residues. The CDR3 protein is CASSRDAVGDTNTGELFF. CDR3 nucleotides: TGTGCCAGCAGCCGAGACGCGGTGGGAGACACAAACACCGGGGAGCTGTTTTTT. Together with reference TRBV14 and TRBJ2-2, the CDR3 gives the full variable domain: EAGVTQFPSHSVIEKGQTVTLRCDPISGHDNLYWYRRVMGKEIKFLLHFVKESKQDESGMPNNRFLAERTGGTYSTLKVQPAELEDSGVYFCASSRDAVGDTNTGELFFGEGSRLTVL.

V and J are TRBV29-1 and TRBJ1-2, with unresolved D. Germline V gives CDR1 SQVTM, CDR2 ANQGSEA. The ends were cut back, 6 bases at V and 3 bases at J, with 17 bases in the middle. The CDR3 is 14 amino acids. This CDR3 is CSVLGLENDYGYTF. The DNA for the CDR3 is TGCAGCGTCCTCGGACTGGAGAACGACTATGGCTACACCTTC.

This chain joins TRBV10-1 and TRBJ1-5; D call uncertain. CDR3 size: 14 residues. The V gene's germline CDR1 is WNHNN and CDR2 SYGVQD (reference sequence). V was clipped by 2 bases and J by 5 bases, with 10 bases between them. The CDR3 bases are TGCGCCAGCAGTGAGGAGGAAGGGCATCAGCCCCAGCATTTT. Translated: CASSEEEGHQPQHF.

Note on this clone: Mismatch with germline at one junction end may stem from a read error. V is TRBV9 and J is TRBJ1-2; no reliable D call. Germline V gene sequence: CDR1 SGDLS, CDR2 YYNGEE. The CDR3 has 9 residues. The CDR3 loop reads CASSPYLGF. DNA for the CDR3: TGTGCCAGCAGCCCCTACCTAGGCTTC.

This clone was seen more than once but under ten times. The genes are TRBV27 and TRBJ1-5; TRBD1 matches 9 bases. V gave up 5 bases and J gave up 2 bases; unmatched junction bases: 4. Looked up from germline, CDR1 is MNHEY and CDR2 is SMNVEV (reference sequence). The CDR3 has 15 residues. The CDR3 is CASSRTGEGNQPQHF. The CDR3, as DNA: TGTGCCAGCAGTCGGACAGGGGAAGGCAATCAGCCCCAGCATTTT.

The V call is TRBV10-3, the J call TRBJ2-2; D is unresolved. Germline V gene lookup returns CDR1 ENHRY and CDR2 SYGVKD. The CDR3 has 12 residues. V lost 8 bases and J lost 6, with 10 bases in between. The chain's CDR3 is CAIREKPGELFF. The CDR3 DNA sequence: TGTGCCATCCGAGAGAAACCCGGGGAGCTGTTTTTT.

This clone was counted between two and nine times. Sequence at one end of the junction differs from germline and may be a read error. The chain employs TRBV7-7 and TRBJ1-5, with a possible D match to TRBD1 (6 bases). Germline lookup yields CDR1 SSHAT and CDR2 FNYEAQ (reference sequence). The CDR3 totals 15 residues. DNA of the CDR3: TGTGCTAGCAGCTTGGTGGGGGCGTATAGTCAGCCCCAGCATTTT. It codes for CASSLVGAYSQPQHF.

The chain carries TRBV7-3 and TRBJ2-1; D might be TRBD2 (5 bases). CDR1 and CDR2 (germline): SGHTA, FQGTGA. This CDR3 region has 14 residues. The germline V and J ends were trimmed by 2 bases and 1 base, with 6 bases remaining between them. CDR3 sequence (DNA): TGTGCCAGCAGCTTACTAGCTTCCTACAATGAGCAGTTCTTC. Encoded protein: CASSLLASYNEQFF.

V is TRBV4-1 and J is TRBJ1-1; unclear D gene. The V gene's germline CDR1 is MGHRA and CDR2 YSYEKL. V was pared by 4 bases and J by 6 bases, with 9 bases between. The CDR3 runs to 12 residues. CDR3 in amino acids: CASSRPGPEAFF. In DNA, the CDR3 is TGCGCCAGCAGCCGGCCAGGCCCTGAAGCTTTCTTT.

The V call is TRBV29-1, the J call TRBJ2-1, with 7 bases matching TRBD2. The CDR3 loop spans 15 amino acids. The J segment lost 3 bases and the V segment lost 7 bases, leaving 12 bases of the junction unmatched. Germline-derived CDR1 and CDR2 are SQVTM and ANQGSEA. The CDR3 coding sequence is TGCAGCGCCCTGGGGGGGGTCGACCGCTACAATGAGCAGTTCTTC. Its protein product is CSALGGVDRYNEQFF.

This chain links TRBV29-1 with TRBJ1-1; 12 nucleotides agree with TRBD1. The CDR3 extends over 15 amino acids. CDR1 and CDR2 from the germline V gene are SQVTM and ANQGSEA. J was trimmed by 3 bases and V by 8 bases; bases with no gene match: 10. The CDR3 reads CSSRDRGLGDTEAFF. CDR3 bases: TGCAGCTCCCGGGACAGGGGGCTCGGGGACACTGAAGCTTTCTTT.